The 2 T cell receptor beta chains below were found in one sample sequenced in a study of Ad26.COV2.S vaccination and SARS-CoV-2 variants. Described treatment: 15 to 20 received Ad26.COV2.S at low or high dose, single or two shots; 5 received placebo; per-sample allocation not given. Specimen acquisition occurred on day 63 following the initial vaccine or placebo injection. The method was immunoSEQ multiplex PCR; TCRdb's version includes in-frame clones alone and lacks a portion of them. The table lists 300,000 to 400,000 clones, 65% to 90% of them singletons. Sequences were derived from peripheral blood, sampled in a trial of Ad26.COV2.S vaccine versus placebo. Source of these receptors: a person between 18 and 59 years old who received the Ad26.COV2.S COVID-19 vaccine or a placebo.

The V and J genes are TRBV2 and TRBJ2-1; TRBD2 is a possible D gene (6 bases). Per germline, CDR1 SNHLY and CDR2 FYNNEI. The CDR3 covers 14 residues. Trimming left V 0 bases short and J 8 bases short, with 11 bases between. This CDR3 reads CASSEAIGLYEQFF. For the CDR3, the DNA is TGTGCCAGCAGTGAAGCAATCGGACTATATGAGCAGTTCTTC.

J is TRBJ1-4 and V is TRBV5-1; D is unclear. The CDR3 contains 15 residues. The germline gives CDR1 SGHRS, CDR2 YFSETQ. Trimming removed 0 bases at V and 0 bases at J, with 6 bases between. The DNA for the CDR3 is TGCGCCAGCAGCTTGGGCGATGCAACTAATGAAAAACTGTTTTTT. Encoded protein: CASSLGDATNEKLFF. The full variable domain, in which reference TRBV5-1 and TRBJ1-4 provide the parts outside the CDR3, is KAGVTQTPRYLIKTRGQQVTLSCSPISGHRSVSWYQQTPGQGLQFLFEYFSETQRNKGNFPGRFSGRQFSNSRSEMNVSTLELGDSALYLCASSLGDATNEKLFFGSGTQLSVL.